The 24 T cell receptor beta chains below all came from one sample that was sequenced in a study of T cells in women clearing cervical HPV infection. Data came from immunoSEQ multiplex PCR; TCRdb stores just in-frame clones and leaves some out. The sample totals tens of thousands of clones. Sequenced sample: blood buffy coat. The receptors shown here come from a woman between 18 and 69 years old with a cervical HPV16 infection that either progressed to CIN3+ or cleared (not recorded which).

As concerns this clone: Coverage ceases 3 residues before the CDR3 finishes, and the germline J gene fills in the end. J is TRBJ1-5 and V is TRBV20-1; 8 nucleotides align to TRBD1. The CDR3 length is 16 residues. Germline V gene sequence: CDR1 DFQATT, CDR2 SNEGSKA (reference sequence). The trim removed 3 bases at V and 0 bases at J, leaving 7 bases unmatched. The CDR3 bases that were read are TGCAGTGCTAGGGACAGGGAAGGGTATAGCAATCAGCCC. Amino acids: CSARDREGYSNQP. The full CDR3 reads CSARDREGYSNQPQHF.

Its frequency marks this clone as medium-sized (0.01 to 0.1%). CDR3 DNA, as far as it was read: TGCAGCGTTCTGCCTGGGACAGGTGGTGAG. Protein: CSVLPGTGGE. The full-length CDR3 reads as CSVLPGTGGEQFF. The J gene is TRBJ2-1, the V gene TRBV29-1; 8 bases agree with TRBD1. Coverage ceases 3 residues before the CDR3 finishes, and the germline J gene fills in the end. With 5 bases clipped from V and 9 bases from J, the junction kept 9 bases outside the gene matches. Germline V gene data show CDR1 as SQVTM and CDR2 as ANQGSEA. This CDR3 contains 13 residues.

Concerning this clone itself: The observed sequence ends 3 residues before the CDR3 terminus, with the missing tail filled in from the germline J gene. The J gene is TRBJ2-5, the V gene TRBV7-3; D is unresolved. Trimming left V 2 bases short and J 4 bases short, with 14 bases between. CDR1 SGHTA and CDR2 FQGTGA come from the germline V gene. The CDR3 runs 15 residues. The CDR3 region is CASSLGSQARETQYF. The CDR3 DNA, read in part, is TGTGCCAGCAGCTTAGGTTCCCAAGCGAGAGAGACC.

Comment on this clone: The read finishes 3 residues shy of the CDR3 end, and the germline J gene is used to complete it. The rearrangement joins TRBV24-1 to TRBJ2-7; 8 bases match TRBD1. J gave up 0 bases and V 3 bases, and 0 bases lay outside the gene matches. The CDR3 sequence is 14 residues long. Germline CDR1 KGHDR, CDR2 SFDVKD. The CDR3 sequence: CATSDGTGSYEQYF. The sequenced CDR3 bases are TGTGCCACCAGTGATGGGACAGGCTCCTACGAG.

As concerns this clone: The read ends 3 residues shy of where the CDR3 ends; the end is completed using the germline J gene. The V gene is TRBV30, the J gene TRBJ1-5; 8 bases fit TRBD1. The CDR3 contains 13 residues. CDR1 GTSNPN and CDR2 SVGIG come from the germline V gene (reference sequence). V gave up 3 bases and J gave up 9 bases; unmatched junction bases: 7. The CDR3: CAWSRGREMPQHF. Partial CDR3 DNA: TGTGCCTGGAGCAGGGGGCGGGAGATGCCC.

Concerning this clone itself: The missing CDR3 end, 3 residues past where the read stops, is filled in from the germline J gene. This chain links TRBV20-1 with TRBJ1-6; no reliable D call. The CDR3 totals 16 residues. Trimming stripped 0 bases from V and 0 bases from J, with 9 bases between. The germline V gene has CDR1 DFQATT and CDR2 SNEGSKA (reference sequence). CDR3 DNA (partial): TGCAGTGCTAGAGATCCGCAGGTCTCCTATAATTCACCC. This encodes CSARDPQVSYNSP. In full, the CDR3 is CSARDPQVSYNSPLHF.

With regard to this clone: At one boundary the junction diverges from the germline segment, which might be a read error. The missing CDR3 end, 3 residues past where the read stops, is filled in from the germline J gene. The chain recombines TRBV6-1 with TRBJ1-2; 8 bases match TRBD1. Germline loops: CDR1 MNHNS, CDR2 SASEGT. The CDR3 covers 14 residues. The CDR3: CANSVSGQGDGYTF. The part of the CDR3 DNA that was read is TGTGCCAACAGTGTCAGTGGACAGGGAGATGGC.

CDR3 sequence: CASGGIAYEQYF. The sequenced CDR3 bases are TGTGCCAGTGGCGGAATAGCCTACGAG. This chain links TRBV19 with TRBJ2-7; D is ambiguous. The sequenced fragment ends 3 residues before the CDR3 boundary, so the rest is inferred from the germline J gene. Trimming took 8 bases from V and 2 from J, leaving 10 bases between them. Germline lookup yields CDR1 LNHDA and CDR2 SQIVND (reference sequence). The length of the CDR3 is 12 residues.

To note about this clone: The CDR3 end falls 3 residues outside the read, so it is completed with the germline J gene. This rearrangement joins TRBV10-1 to TRBJ1-3; D is unclear. The CDR3 contains 13 residues. V lost 7 bases and J 2 bases, leaving 9 bases between the germline ends. Germline lookup yields CDR1 WNHNN and CDR2 SYGVQD (reference sequence). CDR3 region: CASMADPGNTIYF. Incomplete CDR3 DNA: TGCGCCAGCATGGCGGATCCTGGAAACACC.

As for this clone: The read is 3 residues too short to cover the CDR3 end, so that end is filled in from the germline J gene. The chain recombines TRBV7-2 with TRBJ2-1; D remains ambiguous. The CDR3 sequence is 15 residues long. V lost 3 bases and J lost 2, with 11 bases in between. Germline V gene lookup returns CDR1 SGHTA and CDR2 FQGNSA. CDR3 sequence: CASSFYLDPYNEQFF. The sequenced part of the CDR3 DNA is TGTGCCAGCAGCTTCTATCTAGATCCCTACAATGAG.

Of note for this clone: The missing CDR3 end, 3 residues past where the read stops, is filled in from the germline J gene. This chain links TRBV19 with TRBJ1-2, with TRBD1 matching 7 bases. The CDR3 sequence is 14 residues long. Germline CDR1 LNHDA, CDR2 SQIVND (reference sequence). This CDR3 is CASTADRAAGGYTF. The part of the CDR3 DNA that was read is TGTGCCAGTACCGCCGACAGGGCTGCAGGCGGC.

As for this clone: The observed sequence ends 3 residues before the CDR3 terminus, with the missing tail filled in from the germline J gene. The genes are TRBV29-1 and TRBJ2-7, with D maybe TRBD1 (6 bases). This CDR3 comprises 13 residues. The germline V gene encodes CDR1 SQVTM and CDR2 ANQGSEA. Trimming took 6 bases from V and 0 from J, leaving 12 bases between them. The DNA read from the CDR3 is TGCAGCGTAGCCCACAGGGCCTCCTACGAG. Protein: CSVAHRASYE. The entire CDR3 reads CSVAHRASYEQYF.

About this clone: The sequence runs out 3 residues before the end of the CDR3; the remainder is reconstructed from the germline J gene. The chain has TRBV2 and TRBJ2-3, with 7 nucleotides matching TRBD1. After removal of 3 bases from V and 2 bases from J, the junction contained 8 bases not matched to a gene. Germline CDR1 and CDR2: SNHLY and FYNNEI. CDR3 length: 16 residues. CDR3 DNA, as far as it was read: TGTGCCAGCAGTGACCCCGGGGACAGAGACACAGATACG. Amino acids: CASSDPGDRDTDT. From start to end, the CDR3 is CASSDPGDRDTDTQYF.

Comments on this clone: The missing CDR3 end, 3 residues past where the read stops, is filled in from the germline J gene. The V call is TRBV12-3 or TRBV12-4, the J call TRBJ1-4; no firm D call. This CDR3 contains 14 residues. Trimming took off 7 bases at V and 10 bases at J, with 19 bases between the two ends. CDR3 sequence: CASITVRPDGKLFF. CDR3 DNA (partial): TGTGCCAGCATCACAGTCAGGCCAGATGGAAAA.

On this clone itself: The read is 3 residues too short to cover the CDR3 end, so that end is filled in from the germline J gene. This chain connects TRBV5-1 to TRBJ1-2; D gene unclear. This CDR3 has 13 amino acids. Germline assignment: CDR1 SGHRS and CDR2 YFSETQ. CDR3 DNA (partial): TGCGCCAGCAGCTTGGCCAGCTCGGGGGGC. It translates to CASSLASSGG. The complete CDR3 reads CASSLASSGGYTF.

As for this clone: The CDR3 end lies 3 residues beyond the end of the read and is filled in from the germline J gene. The chain has TRBV5-1 and TRBJ1-2; 10 bases fit TRBD1. The CDR3 has 13 amino acids. Germline V gene lookup returns CDR1 SGHRS and CDR2 YFSETQ. CDR3 sequence reads: CASSPGQGKGYTF. Incomplete CDR3 DNA: TGCGCCAGCAGCCCGGGACAGGGGAAGGGC.

As regards this clone: The read terminates 3 residues ahead of where the CDR3 ends, so the germline J gene completes it. The V gene is TRBV20-1, the J gene TRBJ2-3, with TRBD2 matching 10 bases. The CDR3 has 15 residues. Germline lookup yields CDR1 DFQATT and CDR2 SNEGSKA (reference sequence). The junction had 9 bases not matched to a gene; V was cut back by 5 bases and J by 4 bases. The CDR3 protein is CSAGSLAGDADTQYF. Partial CDR3 DNA: TGCAGTGCTGGTTCCCTAGCGGGGGACGCAGATACG.

About this clone: The CDR3 end lies 3 residues beyond the end of the read and is filled in from the germline J gene. This chain uses TRBV6-1 with TRBJ1-4; TRBD1 is a possible D gene (5 bases). Germline CDR1 reads MNHNS; CDR2 reads SASEGT. V dropped 2 bases and J dropped 4 bases, with 11 bases sitting between them. This CDR3 spans 15 amino acids. CDR3 bases read: TGTGCCAGCAGTGAACCACAAGGGGTTAATGAAAAA. Protein product: CASSEPQGVNEK. The full CDR3 protein reads CASSEPQGVNEKLFF.

About this clone itself: The read comes to an end 3 residues before the CDR3 does, leaving the germline J gene to fill in the end. The gene calls are TRBV20-1 and TRBJ1-6; 7 bases align to TRBD1. V shed 3 bases, J shed 0 bases, and the junction held 5 bases outside the gene matches. The CDR3 has 16 amino acids. Germline V gene data show CDR1 as DFQATT and CDR2 as SNEGSKA (reference sequence). The CDR3 loop is CSASQGQSSYNSPLHF. CDR3 DNA (partial): TGCAGTGCTAGCCAGGGACAGAGCTCCTATAATTCACCC.

Regarding this clone: Coverage ceases 3 residues before the CDR3 finishes, and the germline J gene fills in the end. The rearrangement joins TRBV7-9 to TRBJ2-7; 8 bases are a match to TRBD2. Per germline, CDR1 SEHNR and CDR2 FQNEAQ (reference sequence). CDR3 length: 14 residues. Trimming cost V 5 bases and J 5 bases; bases outside gene matches: 8. CDR3 DNA (partial): TGTGCCAGCAGCCCTTCGGGGGGGGTCAACGAG. This sequence encodes CASSPSGGVNE. The full-length CDR3 reads as CASSPSGGVNEQYF. The full variable domain, with the rest looked up from reference TRBV7-9 and TRBJ2-7, is DTGVSQNPRHKITKRGQNVTFRCDPISEHNRLYWYRQTLGQGPEFLTYFQNEAQLEKSRLLSDRFSAERPKGSFSTLEIQRTEQGDSAMYLCASSPSGGVNEQYFGPGTRLTVT.

The CDR3 spells CASSLGTENQPQHF. CDR3 DNA (partial): TGCGCCAGCAGCTTGGGGACAGAAAATCAGCCC. This chain links TRBV5-1 with TRBJ1-5; D possibly corresponds to TRBD1 (6 bases). The observed sequence ends 3 residues before the CDR3 terminus, with the missing tail filled in from the germline J gene. The germline V and J ends were trimmed by 0 bases and 4 bases, with 8 bases remaining between them. Per the germline V gene, CDR1 is SGHRS and CDR2 is YFSETQ. The CDR3 is made up of 14 amino acids.

Regarding this clone: The read ends 3 residues early relative to the CDR3; the germline J gene fills the gap. This sequence joins TRBV19 and TRBJ1-4; 8 positions agree with TRBD1. The junction had 10 bases not matched to a gene; V was cut back by 5 bases and J by 8 bases. Germline loops: CDR1 LNHDA, CDR2 SQIVND (reference sequence). This CDR3 spans 15 amino acids. CDR3 DNA, as far as it was read: TGTGCCAGTAGTTTGGGACAGGCGGTTGTAGAAAAA. It translates to CASSLGQAVVEK. The CDR3 reads in full as CASSLGQAVVEKLFF.

With regard to this clone: The read ends 3 residues shy of where the CDR3 ends; the end is completed using the germline J gene. This chain connects TRBV2 to TRBJ1-3; possible D gene TRBD1, 5 bases. The V gene lost 7 bases and the J gene lost 0 bases, with 7 bases spanning the gap. Germline-derived CDR1 and CDR2 are SNHLY and FYNNEI. The CDR3 runs 13 residues. The CDR3 bases that were read are TGTGCCAGCAACGGGGGCTCTGGAAACACC. Translated, it gives CASNGGSGNT. The complete CDR3 reads CASNGGSGNTIYF.

As regards this clone: The observed sequence ends 3 residues before the CDR3 terminus, with the missing tail filled in from the germline J gene. The chain recombines TRBV30 with TRBJ1-3, with D possibly being TRBD1 (6 bases). The CDR3 extends over 14 amino acids. Trimming removed 2 bases at V and 2 bases at J, with 10 bases between. Germline CDR1 reads GTSNPN; CDR2 reads SVGIG (reference sequence). The part of the CDR3 DNA that was read is TGTGCCTGGAGTATACAGGGACCTGGAAACACC. Protein sequence: CAWSIQGPGNT. The CDR3 reads in full as CAWSIQGPGNTIYF.